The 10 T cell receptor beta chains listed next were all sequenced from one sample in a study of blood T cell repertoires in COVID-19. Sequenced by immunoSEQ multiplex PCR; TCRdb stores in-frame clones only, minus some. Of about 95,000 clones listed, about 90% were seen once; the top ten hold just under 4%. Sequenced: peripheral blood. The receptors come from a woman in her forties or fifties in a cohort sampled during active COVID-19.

The CDR3 coding sequence is TGCGCCAGCAGTGAGAGGGACAGACACAATTCACCCCTCCACTTT. As protein: CASSERDRHNSPLHF. The V and J genes are TRBV10-2 and TRBJ1-6, with 7 nucleotides matching TRBD1. Trimming at V came to 2 bases and at J to 7 bases, leaving 5 bases not matched to a gene. Per the germline V gene, CDR1 is WSHSY and CDR2 is SAAADI. CDR3 size: 15 residues.

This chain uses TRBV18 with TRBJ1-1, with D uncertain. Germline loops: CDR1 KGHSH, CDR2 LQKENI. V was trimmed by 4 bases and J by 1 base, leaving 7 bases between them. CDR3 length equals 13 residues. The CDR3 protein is CASSQSQNTEAFF. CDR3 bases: TGTGCCAGCTCACAAAGCCAGAACACTGAAGCTTTCTTT.

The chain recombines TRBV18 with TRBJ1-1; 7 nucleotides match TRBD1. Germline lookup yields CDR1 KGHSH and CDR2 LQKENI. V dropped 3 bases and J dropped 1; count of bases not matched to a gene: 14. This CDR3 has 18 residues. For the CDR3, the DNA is TGTGCCAGCTCACCGAATACAGGGGACTTTGGTAGGAACACTGAAGCTTTCTTT. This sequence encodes CASSPNTGDFGRNTEAFF.

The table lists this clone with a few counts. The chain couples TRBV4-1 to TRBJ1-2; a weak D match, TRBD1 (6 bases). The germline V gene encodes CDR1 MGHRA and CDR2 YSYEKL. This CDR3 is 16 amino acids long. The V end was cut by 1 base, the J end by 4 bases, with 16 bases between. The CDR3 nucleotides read TGCGCCAGCAGCCAAGGGGCATTTCAAGGGGGCTATGGCTACACCTTC. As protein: CASSQGAFQGGYGYTF.

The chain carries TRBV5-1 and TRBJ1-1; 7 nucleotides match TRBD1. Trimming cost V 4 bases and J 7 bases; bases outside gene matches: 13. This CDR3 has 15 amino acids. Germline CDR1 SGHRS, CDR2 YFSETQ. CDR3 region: CASSEARGAGGEAFF. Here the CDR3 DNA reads TGCGCCAGCAGCGAAGCCAGGGGGGCTGGTGGTGAAGCTTTCTTT.

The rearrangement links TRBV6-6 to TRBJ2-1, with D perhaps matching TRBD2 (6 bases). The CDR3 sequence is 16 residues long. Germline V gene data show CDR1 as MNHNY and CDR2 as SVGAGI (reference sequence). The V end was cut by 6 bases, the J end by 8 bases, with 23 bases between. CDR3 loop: CASSRDGGASSYEQFF. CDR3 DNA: TGTGCCAGCAGCCGGGACGGGGGAGCCTCTTCCTATGAGCAGTTCTTC.

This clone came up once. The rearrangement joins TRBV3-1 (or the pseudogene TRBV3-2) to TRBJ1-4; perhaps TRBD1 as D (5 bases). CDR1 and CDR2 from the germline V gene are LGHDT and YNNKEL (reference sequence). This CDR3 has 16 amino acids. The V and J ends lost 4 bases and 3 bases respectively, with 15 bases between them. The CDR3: CASSRTFPASNEKLFF. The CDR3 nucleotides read TGTGCCAGCAGCCGGACATTCCCCGCTTCTAATGAAAAACTGTTTTTT.

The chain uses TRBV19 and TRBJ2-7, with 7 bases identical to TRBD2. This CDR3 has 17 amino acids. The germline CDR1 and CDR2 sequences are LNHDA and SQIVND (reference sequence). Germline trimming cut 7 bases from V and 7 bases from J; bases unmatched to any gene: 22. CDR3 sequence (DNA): TGTGCCAGTACTAGCGGTCAATTTGTTGGGGGTACGGGGGAGCAGTACTTC. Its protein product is CASTSGQFVGGTGEQYF.

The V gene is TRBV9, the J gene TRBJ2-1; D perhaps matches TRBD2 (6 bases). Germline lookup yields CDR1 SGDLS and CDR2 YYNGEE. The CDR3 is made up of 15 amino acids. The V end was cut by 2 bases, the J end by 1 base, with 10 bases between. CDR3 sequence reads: CASSVGLGSYNEQFF. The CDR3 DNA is TGTGCCAGCAGCGTGGGACTTGGGTCCTACAATGAGCAGTTCTTC.

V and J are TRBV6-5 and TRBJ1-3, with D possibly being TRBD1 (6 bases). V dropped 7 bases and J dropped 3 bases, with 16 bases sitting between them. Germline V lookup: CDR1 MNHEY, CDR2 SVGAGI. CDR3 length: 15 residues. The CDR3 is CASTRDRSYGNTIYF. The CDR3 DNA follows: TGTGCCAGCACCAGAGACAGGAGCTATGGAAACACCATATATTTT.